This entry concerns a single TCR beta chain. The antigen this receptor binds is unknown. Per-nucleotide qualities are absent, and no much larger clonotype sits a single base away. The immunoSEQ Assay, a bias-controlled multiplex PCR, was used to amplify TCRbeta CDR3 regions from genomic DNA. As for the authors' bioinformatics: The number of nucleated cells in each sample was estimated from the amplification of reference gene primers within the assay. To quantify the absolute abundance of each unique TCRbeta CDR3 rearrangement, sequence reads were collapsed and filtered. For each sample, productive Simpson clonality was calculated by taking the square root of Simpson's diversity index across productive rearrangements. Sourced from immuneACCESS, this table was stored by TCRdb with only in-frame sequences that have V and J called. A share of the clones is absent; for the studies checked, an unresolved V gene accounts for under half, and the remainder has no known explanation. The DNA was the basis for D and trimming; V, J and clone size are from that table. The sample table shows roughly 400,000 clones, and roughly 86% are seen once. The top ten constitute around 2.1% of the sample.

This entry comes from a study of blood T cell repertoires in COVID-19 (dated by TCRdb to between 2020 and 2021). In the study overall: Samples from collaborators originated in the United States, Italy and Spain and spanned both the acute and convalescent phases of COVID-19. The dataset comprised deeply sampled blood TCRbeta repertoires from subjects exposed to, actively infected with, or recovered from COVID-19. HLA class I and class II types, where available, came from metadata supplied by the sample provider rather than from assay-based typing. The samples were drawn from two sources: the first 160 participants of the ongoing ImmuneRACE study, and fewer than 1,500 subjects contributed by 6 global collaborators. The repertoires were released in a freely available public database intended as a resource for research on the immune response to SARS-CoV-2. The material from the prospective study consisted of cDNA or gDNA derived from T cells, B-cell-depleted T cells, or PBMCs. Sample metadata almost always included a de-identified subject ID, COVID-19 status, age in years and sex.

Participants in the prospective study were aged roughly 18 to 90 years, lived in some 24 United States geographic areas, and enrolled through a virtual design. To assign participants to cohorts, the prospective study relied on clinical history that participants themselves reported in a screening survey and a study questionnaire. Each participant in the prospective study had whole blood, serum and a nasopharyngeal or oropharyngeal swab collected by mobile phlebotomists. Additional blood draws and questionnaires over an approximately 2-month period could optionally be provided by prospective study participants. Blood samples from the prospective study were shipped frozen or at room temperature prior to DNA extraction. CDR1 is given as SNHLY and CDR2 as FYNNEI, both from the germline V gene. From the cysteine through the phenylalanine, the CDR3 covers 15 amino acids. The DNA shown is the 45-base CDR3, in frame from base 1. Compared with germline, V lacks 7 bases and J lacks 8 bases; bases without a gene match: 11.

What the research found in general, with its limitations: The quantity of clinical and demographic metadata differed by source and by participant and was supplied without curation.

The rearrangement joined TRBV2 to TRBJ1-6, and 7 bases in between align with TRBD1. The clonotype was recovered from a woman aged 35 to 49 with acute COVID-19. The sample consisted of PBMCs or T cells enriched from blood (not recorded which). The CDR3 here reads CASTATGTAYSPLHF. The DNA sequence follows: TGTGCCAGCACCGCGACCGGGACAGCTTATTCACCCCTCCACTTT.